Shown below are 21 T cell receptor beta chains from a single sample sequenced in a study of T cells in Graves' hyperthyroidism and ophthalmopathy (dated 2019 in TCRdb). The library was prepared using multiplex PCR. Instrument used: Illumina HiSeq 2000. Amplification of TCR beta CDR3 regions was carried out from RNA transcripts. A first-round RT-PCR of the TCR CDR3 used the HTBI primer set with the Qiagen OneStep RT-PCR kit. TCRdb reprocessing: public reads trimmed at Q25 with fastp, clones called with MiXCR, in-frame beta chains kept. CDR3 protein sequences are deduplicated, and each keeps its most common genes and DNA. The sample table holds 300,000 to 500,000 distinct CDR3 sequences, of which around 15% were seen once. 28% of the sample comes from the top ten. The specimen was blood. The source of these receptors is a man aged 45-65 years with Graves' ophthalmopathy.

Remarks on this clonotype: The junction departs from the called germline gene at one end, perhaps through a read error. The chain is built from TRBV7-9 and TRBJ2-7; TRBD2 matches 11 bases. Germline CDR1 SEHNR, CDR2 FQNEAQ (reference sequence). The CDR3 is 17 residues long. The DNA of the CDR3 is TGTGCCAGCAGCTTCCCCCCAACTAGCGGGAGAACCTACAAGCAGTACTTC. Its protein is CASSFPPTSGRTYKQYF.

This clonotype was recorded at least ten times. The chain combines TRBV12-3 or TRBV12-4 with TRBJ1-2; the D is unclear. V was pared by 3 bases and J by 7 bases, with 21 bases between. The CDR3 contains 16 residues. In DNA form, the CDR3 reads TGTGCCAGCAGTTTGTTGTTAACAGCCGAGTCGGTTGGCTACACCTTC. Encoded protein: CASSLLLTAESVGYTF.

This clonotype has a count of ten or more. This rearrangement joins TRBV4-1 to TRBJ1-2; D is ambiguous. V lost 1 base, J lost 1 base, and 10 bases lay in between. Germline lookup yields CDR1 MGHRA and CDR2 YSYEKL. This CDR3 spans 15 amino acids. CDR3 sequence: CASSQVSSNNYGYTF. The CDR3 nucleotides read TGCGCCAGCAGCCAAGTCAGCAGCAATAACTATGGCTACACCTTC.

This clonotype was observed many times. This chain joins TRBV27 and TRBJ2-1; 7 bases align to TRBD1. Germline CDR1 is MNHEY and CDR2 is SMNVEV (reference sequence). The length of the CDR3 is 12 residues. V lost 4 bases to trimming and J lost 10 bases; unmatched junction nucleotides: 4. As DNA, the CDR3 is TGTGCCAGCAGTTGGACAGGCGGGGAGCAGTTCTTC. Translating it yields CASSWTGGEQFF.

The chain is built from TRBV10-3 and TRBJ2-5; weak D call: TRBD1 (5 bases). The CDR3 consists of 15 residues. Per the germline V gene, CDR1 is ENHRY and CDR2 is SYGVKD. With 2 bases removed from V and 0 bases from J, the gap between germline ends came to 10 bases. The CDR3 loop is CAISERGRYQETQYF. CDR3 coding DNA: TGTGCCATCAGTGAGAGGGGTAGATACCAAGAGACCCAGTACTTC.

This clonotype has just one count. A much larger clone lies one base from this, so it may be a read error. The chain couples TRBV7-9 to TRBJ1-1; D gene unclear. The CDR3 is 14 residues long. V was clipped by 0 bases and J by 1 base, with 6 bases between them. Germline V lookup: CDR1 SEHNR, CDR2 FQNEAQ (reference sequence). Here the CDR3 DNA reads TGTGCCAGCAGCTTAGCCGCTAGGAACACTGAAGCTTTCTTT. Translation: CASSLAARNTEAFF.

The V call is TRBV18, the J call TRBJ2-2; 11 positions agree with TRBD2. The CDR3 is 16 amino acids. The J segment lost 5 bases and the V segment lost 6 bases, leaving 8 bases of the junction unmatched. Germline CDR1 reads KGHSH; CDR2 reads LQKENI. The CDR3 region has the DNA TGTGCCAGCTCTCACCTGACTAGCGGGACTACCGGGGAGCTGTTTTTT. It translates to CASSHLTSGTTGELFF.

Many counts were recorded for this clonotype. The chain couples TRBV3-1 to TRBJ2-5; 7 bases align to TRBD2. V lost 0 bases to trimming and J lost 5 bases; unmatched junction nucleotides: 9. Germline lookup yields CDR1 LGHDT and CDR2 YNNKEL (reference sequence). The CDR3 length is 16 residues. The CDR3: CASSQDGTIRGETQYF. CDR3 sequence (DNA): TGTGCCAGCAGCCAAGATGGGACTATTAGAGGCGAGACCCAGTACTTC.

This clonotype was observed a few times. The V and J genes are TRBV7-3 and TRBJ1-1; tentative D call: TRBD1 (6 bases). This CDR3 region has 15 residues. V was pared by 5 bases and J by 1 base, with 14 bases between. Germline-derived CDR1 and CDR2 are SGHTA and FQGTGA. The chain's CDR3 is CASSLKGGRNTEAFF. The CDR3 DNA reads as TGTGCCAGCAGCCTAAAAGGGGGGCGGAACACTGAAGCTTTCTTT.

This rearrangement joins TRBV20-1 to TRBJ1-5; D gene ambiguous. The CDR3 is made up of 15 amino acids. Germline values: CDR1 DFQATT, CDR2 SNEGSKA (reference sequence). V lost 5 bases and J 0 bases, leaving 14 bases between the germline ends. The CDR3 region is CSAQDGTYSNQPQHF. As DNA, the CDR3 is TGCAGTGCTCAGGACGGAACCTATAGCAATCAGCCCCAGCATTTT.

This clonotype has at least ten counts. The rearrangement links TRBV5-1 to TRBJ2-3, with 8 bases matching TRBD1. Germline assignment: CDR1 SGHRS and CDR2 YFSETQ. The V gene end was trimmed by 0 bases and the J gene end by 1 base; junction bases not matched to a gene: 7. CDR3 size: 17 residues. In DNA form, the CDR3 reads TGCGCCAGCAGCTTGGAGTCAGGGGGCGCCGGCACAGATACGCAGTATTTT. Encoded protein: CASSLESGGAGTDTQYF.

The table lists this clonotype with many counts. The chain carries TRBV3-1 and TRBJ2-1; TRBD1 is a possible D gene (6 bases). This CDR3 comprises 15 residues. V lost 1 base and J lost 8, with 15 bases in between. The germline CDR1 and CDR2 sequences are LGHDT and YNNKEL (reference sequence). The CDR3 sequence is CASSQVAQGRDEQFF. The CDR3 coding sequence is TGTGCCAGCAGCCAAGTCGCACAGGGTAGGGATGAGCAGTTCTTC.

This clonotype came up many times. The chain carries TRBV5-8 and TRBJ2-1; D call uncertain. V was clipped by 5 bases and J by 0 bases, with 18 bases between them. Germline loops: CDR1 SGHTS, CDR2 YDEGEE. There are 17 residues in the CDR3. The CDR3 nucleotides are TGTGCCAGCAGGTGGGCCGACGTAGGGCTCTCCTACAATGAGCAGTTCTTC. This encodes CASRWADVGLSYNEQFF. Full variable domain (missing parts from reference TRBV5-8 and TRBJ2-1): EAGVTQSPTHLIKTRGQQATLRCSPISGHTSVYWYQQALGLGLQFLLWYDEGEERNRGNFPPRFSGRQFPNYSSELNVNALELEDSALYLCASRWADVGLSYNEQFFGPGTRLTVL.

This clonotype was counted only a few times. The chain joins TRBV4-1 to TRBJ2-5; a weak D match, TRBD1 (6 bases). The CDR3 covers 14 residues. V shed 6 bases and J shed 3 bases, with 14 bases lying between them. Germline V gives CDR1 MGHRA, CDR2 YSYEKL. The CDR3: CASRSPGTKETQYF. As DNA, the CDR3 is TGCGCCAGCAGGTCCCCCGGGACAAAAGAGACCCAGTACTTC.

This chain uses TRBV5-6 with TRBJ2-3; no clear D gene. The germline V gene encodes CDR1 SGHDT and CDR2 YYEEEE. V dropped 5 bases and J dropped 4 bases, with 17 bases sitting between them. The CDR3 runs to 15 residues. CDR3 coding DNA: TGTGCCAGCAGAAGGTATCTGGAGCCGGCAGATACGCAGTATTTT. Protein: CASRRYLEPADTQYF.

This sequence joins TRBV14 and TRBJ2-2; D not resolved. V was trimmed by 2 bases and J by 5 bases, leaving 12 bases between them. Germline V gene lookup returns CDR1 SGHDN and CDR2 FVKESK. The CDR3 runs to 15 residues. The DNA of the CDR3 is TGTGCCAGCAGCCAATTCGGCACCCAGACCGGGGAGCTGTTTTTT. It specifies CASSQFGTQTGELFF.

Note on this clonotype: Being one base from a much bigger clone, this may be a read error. The V call is TRBV2, the J call TRBJ2-1; possible D gene TRBD2, 5 bases. The CDR3 extends over 14 amino acids. V dropped 8 bases and J dropped 3 bases, with 14 bases sitting between them. Germline loops: CDR1 SNHLY, CDR2 FYNNEI. Here the CDR3 DNA reads TGTGCCAGCCTGCGGGTAAGCTTCTACAATGAGCAGTTCTTC. This gives the protein CASLRVSFYNEQFF.

The rearrangement links TRBV19 to TRBJ2-3; D call uncertain. In germline, CDR1 is LNHDA, CDR2 SQIVND (reference sequence). The CDR3 extends over 16 amino acids. Trimming pared 5 bases from V and 1 base from J, leaving 16 bases between. DNA of the CDR3: TGTGCCAGTAGTGACCCCCTCAATAGGGGCACAGATACGCAGTATTTT. Translated, it gives CASSDPLNRGTDTQYF.

This clonotype was observed many times. The rearrangement links TRBV3-1 to TRBJ1-2; 7 nucleotides line up with TRBD1. J lost 2 bases, V lost 6 bases, and 12 bases had no gene match. The CDR3 runs to 16 residues. Germline loops: CDR1 LGHDT, CDR2 YNNKEL (reference sequence). The CDR3 sequence is CASSPPTKGQNYGYTF. The CDR3 region has the DNA TGTGCCAGCAGTCCACCCACTAAGGGACAGAACTATGGCTACACCTTC.

Many counts were recorded for this clonotype. V is TRBV10-3 and J is TRBJ1-2; 10 bases fit TRBD1. Germline CDR1 reads ENHRY; CDR2 reads SYGVKD. CDR3 size: 19 residues. With V trimmed by 6 bases and J by 3 bases, 19 bases remained unmatched. In nucleotides, the CDR3 is TGTGCCATCAGCGGGACAGGGGAAATCTACCGCCCGATCTACTATGGCTACACCTTC. It specifies CAISGTGEIYRPIYYGYTF.

There are a few counts of this clonotype. A read error may account for a junction end that differs from germline. J is TRBJ2-1 and V is TRBV28, with 10 bases matching TRBD2. The CDR3 runs 15 residues. Germline V lookup: CDR1 MDHEN, CDR2 SYDVKM. The CDR3 nucleotides are TGTGCCAGCAGTGCGAGCGGGAGGGCCTACAGTGAGCAGTTCTTC. Residues: CASSASGRAYSEQFF.